This T cell receptor beta chain was recorded in a study of graft-versus-host responses after intestinal transplantation. Details on this clone: Its antigen is unknown.

Study outcomes and limitations: Recipient marrow held GvH clones, some first seen in ileum or blood.

The germline V gene encodes CDR1 SGHNT and CDR2 YENEEA. With 5 bases clipped from V and 4 bases from J, the junction kept 7 bases outside the gene matches. The CDR3 runs 16 residues. Produced via immunoSEQ multiplex PCR; TCRdb's table is partial and in-frame only. The sample has fewer than 15,000 clones; approximately 84% are singletons. The sample consisted of PBMCs, taken after intestinal transplantation. V usage is TRBV11-3 and J usage is TRBJ2-7; TRBD2 agrees at 14 bases. The receptor's source is a human patient who received an intestinal transplant, so some T cells may come from the graft donor. CDR3 loop: CASSPSGLAGVYEQYF. The CDR3 DNA follows: TGTGCCAGCAGCCCATCGGGACTAGCGGGAGTTTACGAGCAGTACTTC.